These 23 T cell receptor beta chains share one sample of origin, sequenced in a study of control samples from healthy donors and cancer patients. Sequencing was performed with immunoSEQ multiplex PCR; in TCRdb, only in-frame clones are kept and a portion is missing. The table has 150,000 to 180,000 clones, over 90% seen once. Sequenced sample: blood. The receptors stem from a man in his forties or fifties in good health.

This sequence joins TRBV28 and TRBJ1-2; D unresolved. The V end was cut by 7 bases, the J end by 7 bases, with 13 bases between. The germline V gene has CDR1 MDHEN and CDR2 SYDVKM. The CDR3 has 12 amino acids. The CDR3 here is CASTSKRLGYTF. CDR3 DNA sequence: TGTGCCAGCACTTCCAAAAGACTTGGCTACACCTTC.

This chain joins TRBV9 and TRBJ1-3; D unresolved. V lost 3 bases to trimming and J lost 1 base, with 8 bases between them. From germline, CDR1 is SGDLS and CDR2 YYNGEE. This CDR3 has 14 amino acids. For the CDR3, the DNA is TGTGCCAGCAGCGCTGAGGGATCTGGAAACACCATATATTTT. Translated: CASSAEGSGNTIYF.

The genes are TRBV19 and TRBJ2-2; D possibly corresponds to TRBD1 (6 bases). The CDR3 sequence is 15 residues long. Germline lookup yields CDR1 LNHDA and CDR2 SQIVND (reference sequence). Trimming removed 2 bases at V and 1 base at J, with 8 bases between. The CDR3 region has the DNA TGTGCCAGTAGTATAATCAGGGGGAACACCGGGGAGCTGTTTTTT. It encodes CASSIIRGNTGELFF.

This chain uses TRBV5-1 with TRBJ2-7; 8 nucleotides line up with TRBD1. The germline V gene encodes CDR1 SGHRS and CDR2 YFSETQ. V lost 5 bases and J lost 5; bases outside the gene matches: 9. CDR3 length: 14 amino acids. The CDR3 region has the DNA TGCGCCAGCAGTACCGCAGGGGGCAGGGACGAGCAGTACTTC. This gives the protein CASSTAGGRDEQYF.

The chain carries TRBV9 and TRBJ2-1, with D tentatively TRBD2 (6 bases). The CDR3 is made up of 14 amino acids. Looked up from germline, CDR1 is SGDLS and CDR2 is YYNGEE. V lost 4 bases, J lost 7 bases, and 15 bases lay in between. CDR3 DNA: TGTGCCAGCAGCATAAGGACTGGGGGGAATGAGCAGTTCTTC. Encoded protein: CASSIRTGGNEQFF.

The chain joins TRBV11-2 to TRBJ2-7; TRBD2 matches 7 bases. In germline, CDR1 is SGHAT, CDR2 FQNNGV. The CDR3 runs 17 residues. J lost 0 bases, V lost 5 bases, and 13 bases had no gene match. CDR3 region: CASSLRSSGYSSYEQYF. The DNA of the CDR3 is TGTGCCAGCAGCCTCAGGAGTAGCGGGTATAGCTCCTACGAGCAGTACTTC. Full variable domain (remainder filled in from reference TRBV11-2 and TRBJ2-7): EAGVAQSPRYKIIEKRQSVAFWCNPISGHATLYWYQQILGQGPKLLIQFQNNGVVDDSQLPKDRFSAERLKGVDSTLKIQPAKLEDSAVYLCASSLRSSGYSSYEQYFGPGTRLTVT.

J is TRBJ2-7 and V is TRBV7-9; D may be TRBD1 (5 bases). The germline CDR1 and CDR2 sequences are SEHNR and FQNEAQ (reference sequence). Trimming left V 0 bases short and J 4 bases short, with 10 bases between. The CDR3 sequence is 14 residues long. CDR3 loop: CASSLAGRVYEQYF. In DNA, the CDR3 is TGTGCCAGCAGCTTAGCCGGCAGGGTTTACGAGCAGTACTTC.

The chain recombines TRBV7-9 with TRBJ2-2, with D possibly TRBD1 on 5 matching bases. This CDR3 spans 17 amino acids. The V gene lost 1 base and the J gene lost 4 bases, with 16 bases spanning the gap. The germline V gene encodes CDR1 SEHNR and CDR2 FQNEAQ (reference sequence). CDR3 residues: CASSLDISRASTGELFF. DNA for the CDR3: TGTGCCAGCAGCTTAGATATCTCCAGGGCAAGCACCGGGGAGCTGTTTTTT.

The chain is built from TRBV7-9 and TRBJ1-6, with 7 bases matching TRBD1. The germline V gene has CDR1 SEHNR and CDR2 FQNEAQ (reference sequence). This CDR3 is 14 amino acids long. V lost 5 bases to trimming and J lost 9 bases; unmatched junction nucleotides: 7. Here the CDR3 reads CASSPTGSSSPLHF. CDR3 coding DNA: TGTGCCAGCAGCCCGACAGGGAGTAGTTCACCCCTCCACTTT.

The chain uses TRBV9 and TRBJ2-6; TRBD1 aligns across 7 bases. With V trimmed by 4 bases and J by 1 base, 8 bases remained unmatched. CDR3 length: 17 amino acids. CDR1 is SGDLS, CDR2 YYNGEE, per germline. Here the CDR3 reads CASSWDSGRSGANVLTF. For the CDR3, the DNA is TGTGCCAGCAGCTGGGACAGTGGCCGGTCTGGGGCCAACGTCCTGACTTTC.

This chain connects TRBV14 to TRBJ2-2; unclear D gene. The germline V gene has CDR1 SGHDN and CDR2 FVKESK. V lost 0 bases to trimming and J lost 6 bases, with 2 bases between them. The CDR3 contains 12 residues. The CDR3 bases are TGTGCCAGCAGCCAAGATTCCGGGGAGCTGTTTTTT. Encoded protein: CASSQDSGELFF.

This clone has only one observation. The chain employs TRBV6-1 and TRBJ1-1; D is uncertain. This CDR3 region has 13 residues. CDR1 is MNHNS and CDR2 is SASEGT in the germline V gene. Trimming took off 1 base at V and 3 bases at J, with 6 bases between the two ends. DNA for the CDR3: TGTGCCAGCAGTGAAGGGGTTCACACTGAAGCTTTCTTT. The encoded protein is CASSEGVHTEAFF.

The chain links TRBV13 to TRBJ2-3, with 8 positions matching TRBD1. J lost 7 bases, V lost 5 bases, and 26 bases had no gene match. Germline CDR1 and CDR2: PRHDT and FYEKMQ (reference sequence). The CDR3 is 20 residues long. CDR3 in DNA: TGTGCCAGCAGCATTCGACAGGGGAGGAAATACGGGTCCCAGAGGTATACGCAGTATTTT. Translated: CASSIRQGRKYGSQRYTQYF.

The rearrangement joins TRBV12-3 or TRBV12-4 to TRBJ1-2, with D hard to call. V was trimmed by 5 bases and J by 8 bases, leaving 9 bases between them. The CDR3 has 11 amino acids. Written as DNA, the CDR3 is TGTGCCAGCAGTCCGATTGGGGGCTACACCTTC. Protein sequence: CASSPIGGYTF.

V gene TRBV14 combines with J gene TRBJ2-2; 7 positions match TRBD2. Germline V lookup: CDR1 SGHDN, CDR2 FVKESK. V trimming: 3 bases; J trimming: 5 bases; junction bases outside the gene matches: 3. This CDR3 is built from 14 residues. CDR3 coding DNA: TGTGCCAGCAGCCAGGGGCGGGAGACCGGGGAGCTGTTTTTT. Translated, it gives CASSQGRETGELFF.

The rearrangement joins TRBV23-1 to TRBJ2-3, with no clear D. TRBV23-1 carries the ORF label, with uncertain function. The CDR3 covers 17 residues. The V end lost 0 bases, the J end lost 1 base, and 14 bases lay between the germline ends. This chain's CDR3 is CASSQSLPTPRTDTQYF. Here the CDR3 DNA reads TGCGCCAGCAGTCAATCACTTCCGACACCGCGCACAGATACGCAGTATTTT.

CDR3 DNA sequence: TGTGCCAGCAGCTTGTGGGGTTGGGGGGGAGTGAATTCACCCCTCCACTTT. Protein: CASSLWGWGGVNSPLHF. The J gene is TRBJ1-6, the V gene TRBV5-5, with D possibly being TRBD1 (5 bases). Trimming took off 1 base at V and 7 bases at J, with 18 bases between the two ends. This CDR3 has 17 amino acids. Germline V CDR1 and CDR2: SGHKS, YYEKEE (reference sequence).

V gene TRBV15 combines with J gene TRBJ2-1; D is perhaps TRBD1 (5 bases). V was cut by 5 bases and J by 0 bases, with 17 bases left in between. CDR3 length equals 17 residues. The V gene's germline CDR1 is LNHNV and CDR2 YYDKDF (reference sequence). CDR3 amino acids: CATSDPSRESSYNEQFF. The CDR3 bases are TGTGCCACCAGCGACCCCAGCAGGGAAAGCTCCTACAATGAGCAGTTCTTC.

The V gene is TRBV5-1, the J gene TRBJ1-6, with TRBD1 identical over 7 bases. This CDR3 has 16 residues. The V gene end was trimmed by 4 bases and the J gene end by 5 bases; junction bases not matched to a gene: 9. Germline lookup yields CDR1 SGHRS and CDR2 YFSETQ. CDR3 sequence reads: CASSNGGGADNSPLHF. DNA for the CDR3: TGCGCCAGCAGCAATGGAGGGGGCGCGGATAATTCACCCCTCCACTTT.

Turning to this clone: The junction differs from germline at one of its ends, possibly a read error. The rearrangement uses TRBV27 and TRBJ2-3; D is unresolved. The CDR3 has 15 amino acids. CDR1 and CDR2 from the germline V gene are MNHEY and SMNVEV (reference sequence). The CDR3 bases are TGTGCCAGCAGATTATCACTTAGCACCTTGGATACGCAGTATTTT. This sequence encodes CASRLSLSTLDTQYF.

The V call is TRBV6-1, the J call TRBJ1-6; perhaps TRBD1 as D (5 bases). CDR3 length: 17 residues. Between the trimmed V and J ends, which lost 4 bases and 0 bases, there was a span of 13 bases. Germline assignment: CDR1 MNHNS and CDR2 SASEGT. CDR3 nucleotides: TGTGCCAGCAGTGGGGACCGGCAAAGCTCCTATAATTCACCCCTCCACTTT. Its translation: CASSGDRQSSYNSPLHF.

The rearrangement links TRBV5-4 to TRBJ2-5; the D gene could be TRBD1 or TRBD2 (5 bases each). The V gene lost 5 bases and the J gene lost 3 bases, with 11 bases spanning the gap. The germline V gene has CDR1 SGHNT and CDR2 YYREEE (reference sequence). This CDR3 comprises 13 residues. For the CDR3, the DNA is TGTGCCAGCAGGGGGGACGTTAAAGAGACCCAGTACTTC. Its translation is CASRGDVKETQYF.

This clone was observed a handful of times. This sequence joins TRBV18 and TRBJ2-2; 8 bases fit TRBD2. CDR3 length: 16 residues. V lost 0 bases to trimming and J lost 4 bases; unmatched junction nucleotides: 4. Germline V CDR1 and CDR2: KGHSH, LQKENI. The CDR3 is CASSPPGLEGTGELFF. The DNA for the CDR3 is TGTGCCAGCTCACCACCGGGACTAGAGGGCACCGGGGAGCTGTTTTTT.